Listed below are T cell receptor beta chains from one sample, sequenced in a study of neurological immune-mediated disorders. TCRdb redid the calling of the 5' RACE reads with MiXCR, one entry per CDR3 protein. There are about 60,000 distinct CDR3 sequences in the sample; more than 7.5% occur only once, and around 12% lies in the top ten. The sequencing input was PBMCs. These TCRs come from a man younger than 40 in good health. CDR3s include the opening cysteine and the closing phenylalanine or tryptophan.

cdr3_length v_call cdr3_aa
14 TRBV7-2 CASRHRGSVNTQYF
15 TRBV7-9 CASSFPTSGNETQYF
12 TRBV7-2 CASSLPGETQYF
15 TRBV6-4 CASSDSGAGANVLTF
14 TRBV5-1 CASSPGGSGDTQYF
15 TRBV5-1 CASSPRGEVNTEAFF
14 TRBV11-2 CASSFDRGDEKLFF
12 TRBV6-1 CASSEPRQLQFF
16 TRBV3-1 CASSRRLEVSTDTQYF
17 TRBV5-1 CASSPSLTGLPSYEQYF
16 TRBV5-1 CASSMGQGAGKNIQYF
14 TRBV29-1 CSVPTIGLTDEQFF
17 TRBV12-3/TRBV12-4 CASSPGTGNSGANVLTF
12 TRBV6-6 CASSYGYTEAFF
15 TRBV27 CASSGGRNAQETQYF
17 TRBV5-4 CASSPGTSGRAEKEQYF
14 TRBV7-9 CASRGQGLQETQYF
14 TRBV10-3 CAIRQLAGGDEQYF
16 TRBV15 CATSSGRTDGSYEQYF
15 TRBV13 CASSIRTGEAEKLFF
17 TRBV29-1 CSVEDLWQGLGTGELFF
15 TRBV7-8 CASSFLTGCHQPQHF
16 TRBV15 CATSRGLTGADYEQYF
12 TRBV29-1 CSVIKDSYEQYF
16 TRBV11-2 CASSSPPGHPSGAQYF
15 TRBV5-1 CASSLGLSGANVLTF
18 TRBV10-3 CAISEKDRDISGANVLTF
15 TRBV20-1 CSASGWTGDTYEQYF
15 TRBV5-1 CASSLDGSDTGELFF
16 TRBV20-1 CSAIDDYRSSYNEQFF
14 TRBV5-1 CASSPDRDGTEAFF
13 TRBV20-1 CSARGDRVETQYF
13 TRBV5-4 CASSPSMGGELFF
14 TRBV29-1 CSVEGQTSPGELFF
18 TRBV6-1 CASSKGSTGDYSNQPQHF
15 TRBV2 CASSGASGRYNEQFF
13 TRBV5-1 CASSQAYQETQYF
13 TRBV12-3/TRBV12-4 CASSLQGDTVAFF
14 TRBV20-1 CSAETSGAGNEQFF
15 TRBV7-9 CASSAGTGDNDGYTF
15 TRBV7-9 CASISWGGTSDTQYF
13 TRBV29-1 CSVEGTVSRTQYF
12 TRBV20-1 CSASSLTDTQYF
15 TRBV20-1 CSARSGRGGNQPQHF
14 TRBV28 CASSLSLAGGEQYF
17 TRBV24-1 CATSDLQTGVNQETQYF
14 TRBV2 CASLGEATLSEQYF
15 TRBV7-2 CASSLGTLSYNEQFF
16 TRBV7-8 CASKLGQSGNSYEQYF
17 TRBV27 CASSLSTGRGSSYEQYF
12 TRBV14 CASSQAGLEQFF
15 TRBV20-1 CSAREGTSGRYEQYF
16 TRBV10-3 CAIIASLAGDTDTQYF